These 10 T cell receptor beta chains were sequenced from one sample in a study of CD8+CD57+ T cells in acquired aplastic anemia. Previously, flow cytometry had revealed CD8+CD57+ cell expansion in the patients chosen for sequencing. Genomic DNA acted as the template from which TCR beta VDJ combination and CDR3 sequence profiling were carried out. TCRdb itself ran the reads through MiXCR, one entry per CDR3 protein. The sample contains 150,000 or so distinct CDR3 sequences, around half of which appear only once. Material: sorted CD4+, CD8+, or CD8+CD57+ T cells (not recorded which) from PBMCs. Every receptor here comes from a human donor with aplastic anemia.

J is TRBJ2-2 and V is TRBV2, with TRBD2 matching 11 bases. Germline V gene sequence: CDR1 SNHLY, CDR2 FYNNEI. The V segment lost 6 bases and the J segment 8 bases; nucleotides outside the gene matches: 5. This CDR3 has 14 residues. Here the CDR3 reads CASSLAGGLGELFF. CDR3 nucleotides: TGTGCCAGCAGCCTAGCGGGGGGCTTGGGGGAGCTGTTTTTT.

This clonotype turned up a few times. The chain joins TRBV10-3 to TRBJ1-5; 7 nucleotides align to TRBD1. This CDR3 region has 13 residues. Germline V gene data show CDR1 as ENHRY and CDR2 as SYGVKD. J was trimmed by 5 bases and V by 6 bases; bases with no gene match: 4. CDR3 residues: CAIRDREDQPQHF. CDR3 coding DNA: TGTGCCATCAGAGACAGGGAAGATCAGCCCCAGCATTTT.

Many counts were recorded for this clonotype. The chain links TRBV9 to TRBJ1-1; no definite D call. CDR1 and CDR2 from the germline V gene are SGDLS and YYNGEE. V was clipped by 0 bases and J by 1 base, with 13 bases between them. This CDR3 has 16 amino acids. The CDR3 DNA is TGTGCCAGCAGCGTAGTTGGAGACATAAGGAACACTGAAGCTTTCTTT. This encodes CASSVVGDIRNTEAFF. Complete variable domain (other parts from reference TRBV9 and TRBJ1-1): DSGVTQTPKHLITATGQRVTLRCSPRSGDLSVYWYQQSLDQGLQFLIQYYNGEERAKGNILERFSAQQFPDLHSELNLSSLELGDSALYFCASSVVGDIRNTEAFFGQGTRLTVV.

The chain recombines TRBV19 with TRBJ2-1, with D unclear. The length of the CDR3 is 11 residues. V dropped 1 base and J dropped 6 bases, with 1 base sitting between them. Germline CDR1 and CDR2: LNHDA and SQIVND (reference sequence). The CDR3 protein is CASSIGNEQFF. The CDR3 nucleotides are TGTGCCAGTAGTATAGGCAATGAGCAGTTCTTC.

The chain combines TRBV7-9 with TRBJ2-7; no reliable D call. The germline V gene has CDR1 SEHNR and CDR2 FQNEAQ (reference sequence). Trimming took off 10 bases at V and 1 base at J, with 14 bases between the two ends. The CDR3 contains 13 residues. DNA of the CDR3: TGTGCCACCTCTAACCGACAATCCTACGAGCAGTACTTC. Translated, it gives CATSNRQSYEQYF.

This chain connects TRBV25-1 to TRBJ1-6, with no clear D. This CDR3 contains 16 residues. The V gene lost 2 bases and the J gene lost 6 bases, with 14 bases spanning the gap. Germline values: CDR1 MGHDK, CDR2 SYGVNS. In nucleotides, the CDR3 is TGTGCCAGCAGTGAAGATCAGCGCTATACTAATTCACCCCTCCACTTT. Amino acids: CASSEDQRYTNSPLHF.

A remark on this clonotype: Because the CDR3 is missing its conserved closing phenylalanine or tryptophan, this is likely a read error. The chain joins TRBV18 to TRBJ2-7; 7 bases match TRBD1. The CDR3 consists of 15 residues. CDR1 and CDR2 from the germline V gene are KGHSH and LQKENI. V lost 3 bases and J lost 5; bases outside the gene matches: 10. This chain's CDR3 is CASSPRQGKIHEQYL. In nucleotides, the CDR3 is TGTGCCAGCTCACCCCGACAGGGTAAGATCCACGAGCAGTACCTC.

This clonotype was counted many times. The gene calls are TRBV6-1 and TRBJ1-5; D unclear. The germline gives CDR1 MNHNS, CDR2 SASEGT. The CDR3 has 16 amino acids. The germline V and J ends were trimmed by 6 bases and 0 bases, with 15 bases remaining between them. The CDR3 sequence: CASSPLSGDSNQPQHF. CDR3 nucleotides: TGTGCCAGCAGCCCACTGTCCGGGGATAGCAATCAGCCCCAGCATTTT.

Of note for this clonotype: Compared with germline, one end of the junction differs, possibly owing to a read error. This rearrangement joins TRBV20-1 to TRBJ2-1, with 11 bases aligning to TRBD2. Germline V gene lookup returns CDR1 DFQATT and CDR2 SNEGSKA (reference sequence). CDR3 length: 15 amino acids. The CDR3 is CSTRLAGGPYNEQFF. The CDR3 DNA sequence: TGCAGTACTAGGTTAGCGGGAGGGCCCTACAATGAGCAGTTCTTC.

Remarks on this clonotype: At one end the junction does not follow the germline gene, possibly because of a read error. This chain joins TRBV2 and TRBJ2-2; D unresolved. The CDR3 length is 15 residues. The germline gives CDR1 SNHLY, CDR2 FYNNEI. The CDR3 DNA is TGTGCCGGCAGTGTCGGCAAGGCGAACACCGGGGAGCTGTTTTTT. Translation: CAGSVGKANTGELFF.